This TCR beta chain is from a study of Graves' ophthalmopathy and Graves' hyperthyroidism (dated by TCRdb to the late 2010s). Notes on the research overall: Stable hyperthyroidism was defined as no progression to ophthalmopathy within 18 months of follow-up. In total, around 130 blood samples were TCR-sequenced: 43 ophthalmopathy, approximately 80 hyperthyroidism and some 17 hyperthyroidism-to-ophthalmopathy patients. The independent validation cohort included about 19 hyperthyroidism patients plus 17 patients who later progressed from hyperthyroidism to ophthalmopathy. To explore V-J signatures distinguishing ophthalmopathy from hyperthyroidism, a discovery set of 100 patients (around 44 ophthalmopathy, roughly 56 stable hyperthyroidism) was enrolled. Once sampling was done, hyperthyroidism patients were given methimazole at a starting dose of 30 mg daily, while ophthalmopathy patients were given high-dose intravenous methylprednisolone. TCR beta repertoire signatures were used to distinguish Graves' ophthalmopathy from Graves' hyperthyroidism and to predict progression to ophthalmopathy. T-cell repertoires of thyroid tissue and blood were compared in more than five hyperthyroidism patients.

Hyperthyroidism patients were newly diagnosed, with disease duration under 2 months, and aged 18 to 65 years. Patients with other autoimmune diseases, uncontrolled infections, pregnancy or lactation were excluded from the study. Clinical symptoms, serum thyroxine, TRAb, thyroid ultrasound and orbital computed tomography were used for diagnosis. Total RNA was extracted with Trizol reagent and quality-checked on an Agilent 2100 Bioanalyzer. Notes on this clonotype: What this receptor recognizes is not known. No clone much larger than this one lies a single base away; base qualities are absent.

For repertoire sequencing, the TCR beta CDR3 regions were amplified from RNA transcripts. The first round was an RT-PCR using HTBI primers with the Qiagen OneStep RT-PCR kit, and this first round was followed by a second-round multiplex PCR, then size selection and purification. Libraries were sequenced paired-end with 100 bp reads on an Illumina HiSeq2000. The study's processing was this. Reads were processed with SOAPnuke, discarding reads with adapters, uncalled bases, mean Phred below 15, or no exact constant-primer or identifier match. High-quality paired reads were merged with COPE v1.2.5. Unique nucleotide sequences were defined as clonotypes and aligned to IMGT TRB V, D and J references using MiTCR v1.1. The analysis was limited to V-J combinations with a frequency above 0.0001, which together covered over 98% of repertoires. A TCR clonal expansion and chaos score per V-J combination was defined as the ratio of F50 clonal expansion to chaos observed in the TCRdist matrix. Features were reduced by Welch's t-statistics and random forest to approximately 13 V-J combinations, which fed a naive Bayes classifier. The Morisita-Horn index was used to measure how similar the thyroid and blood repertoires were. TCRdb reworked the public reads: Q25 trimming with fastp, MiXCR clone assembly, productive beta chains retained. Rows merge per CDR3 protein into single entries with the most common DNA and genes. For this entry, the V and J calls and clone size follow TCRdb and not the study's own pipeline. The sample records over a million distinct CDR3 sequences, about two fifths of which are singletons. Around 10% of the sample is in the top ten clones.

Study-wide findings and limitations: Sample size was not predetermined statistically, and investigators were not blinded to group allocation. In validation, the model predicted ophthalmopathy progression with 70.59% sensitivity and roughly 72% specificity; roughly eleven predicted patients were CT-confirmed with GO in a median of around 6 months. Most expanded thyroid clonotypes with a frequency above 0.001 also appeared in blood, which suggests that blood repertoires may reflect the immune response in the thyroid. In cross-validation, the 13-signature model distinguished ophthalmopathy from stable hyperthyroidism with 85% to 90% sensitivity and almost 83% specificity, and in the test set the corresponding values were approximately 79% and 70%.

The germline V gene (reference sequence) supplies CDR1 WNHNN and CDR2 SYGVQD. Inclusive of the bounding cysteine and phenylalanine, the CDR3 is 17 residues long. Just CDR3 DNA is preserved here, 51 bases in frame from base 1. For this chain, trimming is 0 bases at the V end and 3 bases at the J end, and the number of junction bases without a gene match is 5. This sequence uses TRBV10-1 and TRBJ2-3; 11 central bases correspond to TRBD1. Material for sequencing was peripheral blood or thyroid tissue (not recorded which). The clonotype originates from an adult man with Graves' hyperthyroidism. CDR3 sequence: CASSESGTGGWTDTQYF. The DNA is as follows: TGCGCCAGCAGTGAGTCAGGGACAGGGGGTTGGACAGATACGCAGTATTTT.